Below, 6 T cell receptor beta chains from the same sample are listed, as sequenced in a study of shared clonotypes between healthy human individuals. Only in-frame clones appear in the TCRdb table, and some are missing; sequencing was by immunoSEQ multiplex PCR. The repertoire holds around 450,000 clones, with 70% to 80% as singletons. Sequenced sample: PBMCs. The receptors come from a woman aged 40 to 49 in good health. Some clones in this sample may be carry-over from other donors' samples.

The chain recombines TRBV7-9 with TRBJ2-2; D tentatively reads TRBD1 or TRBD2 (5 bases each). CDR3 length: 17 residues. The germline V and J ends were trimmed by 5 bases and 5 bases, with 21 bases remaining between them. The germline V gene has CDR1 SEHNR and CDR2 FQNEAQ (reference sequence). The CDR3 nucleotides are TGTGCCAGCAGCCTTTCGCCCCCGGGGCAGTGGACCGGGGAGCTGTTTTTT. Its translation: CASSLSPPGQWTGELFF.

V is TRBV6-5 and J is TRBJ1-3, with 7 bases lining up with TRBD1. Trimming at V came to 8 bases and at J to 0 bases, leaving 4 bases not matched to a gene. The CDR3 totals 14 residues. Germline CDR1 is MNHEY and CDR2 is SVGAGI. The CDR3 DNA sequence: TGTGCCAGCGGGACAGACTCCTCTGGAAACACCATATATTTT. The encoded protein is CASGTDSSGNTIYF.

V and J are TRBV19 and TRBJ2-7; D call uncertain. Trimming cost V 3 bases and J 5 bases, with 11 bases left between them. This CDR3 is built from 13 residues. Germline lookup yields CDR1 LNHDA and CDR2 SQIVND (reference sequence). Here the CDR3 reads CASSISNADEQYF. CDR3 sequence (DNA): TGTGCCAGTAGTATTTCCAATGCGGACGAGCAGTACTTC.

The count of this clone is one. J is TRBJ1-6 and V is TRBV2, with 8 positions matching TRBD1. CDR3 size: 13 residues. J was trimmed by 10 bases and V by 6 bases; bases with no gene match: 5. Per the germline V gene, CDR1 is SNHLY and CDR2 is FYNNEI. CDR3 amino acids: CASRGQGGSPLHF. CDR3 coding DNA: TGTGCCAGCAGAGGACAGGGAGGCTCACCCCTCCACTTT.

This chain connects TRBV29-1 to TRBJ1-2; no clear D gene. CDR1 is SQVTM and CDR2 is ANQGSEA in the germline V gene. The CDR3 has 8 residues. Trimming removed 6 bases at V and 7 bases at J, with 3 bases between. CDR3 in amino acids: CSVVGYTF. The CDR3 bases are TGCAGCGTGGTTGGCTACACCTTC.

The chain is built from TRBV18 and TRBJ2-5; D remains unclear. This CDR3 comprises 13 residues. With 2 bases removed from V and 6 bases from J, the gap between germline ends came to 10 bases. CDR1 KGHSH and CDR2 LQKENI come from the germline V gene. The CDR3 nucleotides read TGTGCCAGCTCACCAGAAGTTAAAAAGACCCAGTACTTC. Amino acids: CASSPEVKKTQYF.